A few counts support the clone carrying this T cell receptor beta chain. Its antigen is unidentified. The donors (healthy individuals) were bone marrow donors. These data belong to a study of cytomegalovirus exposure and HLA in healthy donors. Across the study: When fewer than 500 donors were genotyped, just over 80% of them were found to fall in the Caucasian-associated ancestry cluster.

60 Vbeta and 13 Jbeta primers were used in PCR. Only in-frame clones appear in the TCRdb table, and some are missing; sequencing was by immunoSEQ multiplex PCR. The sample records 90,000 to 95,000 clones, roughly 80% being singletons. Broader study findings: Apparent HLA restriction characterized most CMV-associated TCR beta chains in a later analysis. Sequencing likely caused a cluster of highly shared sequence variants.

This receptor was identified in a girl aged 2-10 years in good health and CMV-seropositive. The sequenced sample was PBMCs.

Written as DNA, the CDR3 is TGTGCCAGCAGGAGACAGGGAGTTAACTATGGCTACACCTTC. It encodes CASRRQGVNYGYTF. The gene calls are TRBV2 and TRBJ1-2; 7 nucleotides line up with TRBD1. V dropped 6 bases and J dropped 1; count of bases not matched to a gene: 5. The length of the CDR3 is 14 residues. The germline V gene has CDR1 SNHLY and CDR2 FYNNEI.